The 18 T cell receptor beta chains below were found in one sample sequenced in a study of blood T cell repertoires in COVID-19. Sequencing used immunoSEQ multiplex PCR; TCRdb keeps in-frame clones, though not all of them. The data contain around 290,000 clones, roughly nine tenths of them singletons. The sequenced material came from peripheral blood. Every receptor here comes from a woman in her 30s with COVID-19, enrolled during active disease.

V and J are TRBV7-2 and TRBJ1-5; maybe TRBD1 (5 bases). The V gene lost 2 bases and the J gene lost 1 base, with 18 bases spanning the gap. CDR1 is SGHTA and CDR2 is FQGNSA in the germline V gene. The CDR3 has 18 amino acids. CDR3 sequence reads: CASSLSVGGVKSNQPQHF. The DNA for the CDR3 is TGTGCCAGCAGCTTAAGCGTTGGGGGGGTCAAGAGCAATCAGCCCCAGCATTTT.

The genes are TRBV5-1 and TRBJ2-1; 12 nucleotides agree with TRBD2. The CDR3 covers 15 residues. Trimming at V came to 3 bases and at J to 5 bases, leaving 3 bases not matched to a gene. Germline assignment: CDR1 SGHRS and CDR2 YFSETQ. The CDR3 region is CASSSLAGGDNEQFF. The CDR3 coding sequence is TGCGCCAGCAGCTCCCTAGCGGGAGGGGACAATGAGCAGTTCTTC.

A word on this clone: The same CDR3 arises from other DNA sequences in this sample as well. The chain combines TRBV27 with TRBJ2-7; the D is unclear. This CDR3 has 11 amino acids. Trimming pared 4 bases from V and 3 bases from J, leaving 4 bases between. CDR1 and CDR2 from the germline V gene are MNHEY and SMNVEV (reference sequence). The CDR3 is CASSSYYEQYF. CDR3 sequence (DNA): TGTGCCAGCAGTTCCTACTACGAGCAGTACTTC.

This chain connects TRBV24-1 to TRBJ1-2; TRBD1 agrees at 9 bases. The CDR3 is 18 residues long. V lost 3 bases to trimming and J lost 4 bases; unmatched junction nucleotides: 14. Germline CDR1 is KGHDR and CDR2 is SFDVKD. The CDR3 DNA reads TGTGCCACCAGTGATCCCGGTTACAGGGGGCGGAGAGGCTATGGCTACACCTTC. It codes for CATSDPGYRGRRGYGYTF.

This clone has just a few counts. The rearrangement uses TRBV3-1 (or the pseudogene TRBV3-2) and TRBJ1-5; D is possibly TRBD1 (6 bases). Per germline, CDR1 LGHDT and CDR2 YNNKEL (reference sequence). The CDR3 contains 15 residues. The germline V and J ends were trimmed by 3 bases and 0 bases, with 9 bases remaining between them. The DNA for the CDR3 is TGTGCCAGCAGCCAGGGGGCAGTTAGCAATCAGCCCCAGCATTTT. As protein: CASSQGAVSNQPQHF.

The CDR3 reads CASSLAGTVHYGELFF. DNA of the CDR3: TGTGCCAGCAGCTTAGCCGGGACAGTTCACTACGGGGAGCTGTTTTTT. The genes are TRBV7-9 and TRBJ2-2, with 7 nucleotides matching TRBD1. CDR1 and CDR2 from the germline V gene are SEHNR and FQNEAQ (reference sequence). Unmatched junction bases numbered 8, after V lost 0 bases and J lost 7 bases. The CDR3 length is 16 residues.

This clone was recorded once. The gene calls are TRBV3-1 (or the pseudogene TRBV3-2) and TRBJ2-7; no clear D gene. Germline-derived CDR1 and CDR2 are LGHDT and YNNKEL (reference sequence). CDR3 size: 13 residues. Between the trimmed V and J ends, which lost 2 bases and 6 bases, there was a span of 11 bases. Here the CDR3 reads CASSQLVRSEQYF. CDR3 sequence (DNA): TGTGCCAGCAGCCAACTGGTGAGAAGCGAGCAGTACTTC.

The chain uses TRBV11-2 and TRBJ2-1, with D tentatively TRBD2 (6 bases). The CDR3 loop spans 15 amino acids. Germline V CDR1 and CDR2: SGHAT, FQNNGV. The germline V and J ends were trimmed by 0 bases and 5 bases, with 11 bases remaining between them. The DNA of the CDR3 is TGTGCCAGCAGCTTAGAGGGGGGAAACCACAATGAGCAGTTCTTC. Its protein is CASSLEGGNHNEQFF.

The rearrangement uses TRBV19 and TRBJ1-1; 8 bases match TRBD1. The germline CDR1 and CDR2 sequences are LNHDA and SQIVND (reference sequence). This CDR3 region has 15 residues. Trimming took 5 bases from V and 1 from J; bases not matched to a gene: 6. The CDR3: CASSGADRANTEAFF. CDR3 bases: TGTGCCAGTAGTGGGGCGGACAGGGCGAACACTGAAGCTTTCTTT.

The CDR3 is CASSQRPGQGFWEKLFF. The CDR3 DNA is TGTGCCAGCAGTCAAAGACCGGGACAGGGCTTTTGGGAAAAACTGTTTTTT. V gene TRBV6-6 combines with J gene TRBJ1-4; 9 bases fit TRBD1. V lost 5 bases to trimming and J lost 8 bases; unmatched junction nucleotides: 15. The germline V gene encodes CDR1 MNHNY and CDR2 SVGAGI (reference sequence). The CDR3 extends over 17 amino acids.

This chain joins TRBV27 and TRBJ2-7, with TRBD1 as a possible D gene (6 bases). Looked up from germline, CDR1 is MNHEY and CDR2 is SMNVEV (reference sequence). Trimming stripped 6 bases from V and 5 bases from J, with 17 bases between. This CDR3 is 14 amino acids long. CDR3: CASSAQGKGDEQYF. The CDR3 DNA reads TGTGCCAGCAGCGCACAGGGAAAGGGCGACGAGCAGTACTTC.

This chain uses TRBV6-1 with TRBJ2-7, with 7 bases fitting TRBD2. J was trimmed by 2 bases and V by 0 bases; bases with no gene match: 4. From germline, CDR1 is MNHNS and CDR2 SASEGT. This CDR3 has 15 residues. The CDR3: CASSEASSGAYEQYF. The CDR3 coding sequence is TGTGCCAGCAGTGAAGCATCTAGCGGAGCCTACGAGCAGTACTTC.

CDR3 DNA: TGTGCCAGCAGCCGACTGCTCGGGGAGCTGTTTTTT. Its protein is CASSRLLGELFF. The rearrangement joins TRBV3-1 (or the pseudogene TRBV3-2) to TRBJ2-2; the D is unclear. Deletions cut 4 bases from V and 7 bases from J, with 7 bases between. The CDR3 has 12 amino acids. Germline lookup yields CDR1 LGHDT and CDR2 YNNKEL (reference sequence).

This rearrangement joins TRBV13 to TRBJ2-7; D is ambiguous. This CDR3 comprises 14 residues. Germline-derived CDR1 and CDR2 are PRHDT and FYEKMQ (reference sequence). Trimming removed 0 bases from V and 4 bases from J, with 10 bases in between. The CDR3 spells CASSLGVQTYEQYF. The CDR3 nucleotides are TGTGCCAGCAGCTTAGGCGTACAGACATACGAGCAGTACTTC.

Here the CDR3 reads CASSVEGTSPQETQYF. In DNA form, the CDR3 reads TGTGCCAGCAGCGTAGAGGGGACTAGTCCTCAAGAGACCCAGTACTTC. The chain links TRBV9 to TRBJ2-5; the match to TRBD2 covers 8 bases. The CDR3 sequence is 16 residues long. With 0 bases clipped from V and 2 bases from J, the junction kept 6 bases outside the gene matches. Germline V gene sequence: CDR1 SGDLS, CDR2 YYNGEE.

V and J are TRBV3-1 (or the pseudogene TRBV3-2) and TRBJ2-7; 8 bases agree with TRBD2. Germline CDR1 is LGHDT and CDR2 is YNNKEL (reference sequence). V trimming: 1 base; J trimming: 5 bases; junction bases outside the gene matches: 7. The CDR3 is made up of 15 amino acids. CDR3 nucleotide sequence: TGTGCCAGCAGCCAAGCAGCGGGAGCTTCCCACGAGCAGTACTTC. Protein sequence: CASSQAAGASHEQYF.

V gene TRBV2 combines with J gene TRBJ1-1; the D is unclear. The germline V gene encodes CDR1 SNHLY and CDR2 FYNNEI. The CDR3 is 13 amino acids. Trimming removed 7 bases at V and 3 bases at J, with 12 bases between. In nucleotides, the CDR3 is TGTGCCAGCACGATCGGGAGAGACACTGAAGCTTTCTTT. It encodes CASTIGRDTEAFF. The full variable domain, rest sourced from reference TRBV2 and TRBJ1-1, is EPEVTQTPSHQVTQMGQEVILRCVPISNHLYFYWYRQILGQKVEFLVSFYNNEISEKSEIFDDQFSVERPDGSNFTLKIRSTKLEDSAMYFCASTIGRDTEAFFGQGTRLTVV.

CDR3 DNA sequence: TGTGCCAGTACTGGGACTAGCGGGAGCTATCACGAGCAGTACTTC. Encoded protein: CASTGTSGSYHEQYF. The chain employs TRBV19 and TRBJ2-7; 14 positions match TRBD2. V trimming: 7 bases; J trimming: 5 bases; junction bases outside the gene matches: 7. This CDR3 is built from 15 residues. Germline CDR1 reads LNHDA; CDR2 reads SQIVND (reference sequence). Full variable domain (remainder filled in from reference TRBV19 and TRBJ2-7): DGGITQSPKYLFRKEGQNVTLSCEQNLNHDAMYWYRQDPGQGLRLIYYSQIVNDFQKGDIAEGYSVSREKKESFPLTVTSAQKNPTAFYLCASTGTSGSYHEQYFGPGTRLTVT.